One and the same sample provided the 15 T cell receptor beta chains below, sequenced in a study of T cell repertoires in cytomegalovirus infection. For these receptors, no antigen is known. A single record per CDR3 protein comes from TCRdb applying MiXCR to the reads. The profile shows about 830,000 distinct CDR3 sequences, around a third of them singletons. Specimen: cultured CD8+ T cells from PBMCs, collected from culture after CMV antigen stimulation. These receptors all come from a human donor in good health (CMV status not recorded). Some clones in this sample may be carry-over from other donors' samples.

The chain joins TRBV7-2 to TRBJ1-5; 7 bases are shared with TRBD1. CDR1 and CDR2 (germline): SGHTA, FQGNSA. The CDR3 spans 18 residues. With V trimmed by 1 base and J by 3 bases, 12 bases remained unmatched. The CDR3 loop is CASSLELLYRGDNQPQHF. Written as DNA, the CDR3 is TGTGCCAGCAGCTTAGAGCTCCTCTACAGGGGTGACAATCAGCCCCAGCATTTT.

There are a few counts of this clonotype. The chain's CDR3 is CATSRGQSWTDGNTIYF. CDR3 DNA sequence: TGTGCCACCAGCAGAGGACAATCTTGGACAGATGGAAACACCATATATTTT. The rearrangement joins TRBV15 to TRBJ1-3; the D gene is possibly TRBD1 (6 bases). The ends were cut back, 1 base at V and 3 bases at J, with 16 bases in the middle. Per germline, CDR1 LNHNV and CDR2 YYDKDF (reference sequence). CDR3 size: 17 residues.

The genes are TRBV27 and TRBJ2-1; TRBD2 matches 8 bases. The CDR3 runs to 18 residues. Germline V lookup: CDR1 MNHEY, CDR2 SMNVEV (reference sequence). V gave up 7 bases and J gave up 8 bases; unmatched junction bases: 22. CDR3: CASKVGAGGFNRGYEQFF. The DNA of the CDR3 is TGTGCCAGCAAGGTCGGGGCGGGGGGTTTTAATCGTGGGTATGAGCAGTTCTTC.

J is TRBJ2-7 and V is TRBV6-6; possible D gene TRBD2, 6 bases. The CDR3 has 12 amino acids. Germline V CDR1 and CDR2: MNHNY, SVGAGI (reference sequence). With 6 bases removed from V and 3 bases from J, the gap between germline ends came to 9 bases. CDR3 sequence reads: CASREEGYEQYV. The CDR3 coding sequence is TGTGCCAGCAGGGAGGAGGGCTACGAGCAGTACGTC.

V and J are TRBV19 and TRBJ1-5, with D unresolved. V was cut by 4 bases and J by 0 bases, with 10 bases left in between. CDR1 is LNHDA and CDR2 is SQIVND in the germline V gene (reference sequence). This CDR3 has 15 amino acids. The CDR3 spells CASSKPDYSNQPQHF. CDR3 DNA: TGTGCCAGTAGTAAGCCAGATTATAGCAATCAGCCCCAGCATTTT.

As for this clonotype: A junction boundary mismatches the germline segment, possibly from a read error. The V call is TRBV7-6, the J call TRBJ2-3; D is undetermined. This CDR3 region has 14 residues. Germline assignment: CDR1 SGHVS and CDR2 FNYEAQ. The CDR3 region has the DNA TGTACCAGCAGCTTAGTGGTTTCCACAGATACGCAGTATTTT. The encoded protein is CTSSLVVSTDTQYF. Full variable domain (outside the CDR3, taken from reference TRBV7-6 and TRBJ2-3): GAGVSQSPRYKVTKRGQDVALRCDPISGHVSLYWYRQALGQGPEFLTYFNYEAQQDKSGLPNDRFSAERPEGSISTLTIQRTEQRDSAMYRCTSSLVVSTDTQYFGPGTRLTVL.

The chain has TRBV12-3 or TRBV12-4 and TRBJ1-1; D gene unclear. The CDR3 has 13 residues. Trimming stripped 6 bases from V and 5 bases from J, with 13 bases between. CDR3 sequence (DNA): TGTGCCAGCAGCCCCGGGAGTCGGACTGAAGCTTTCTTT. It encodes CASSPGSRTEAFF.

This clonotype has more than one count but fewer than ten. The chain carries TRBV7-8 and TRBJ2-1; D not resolved. Germline CDR1 is SGHVS and CDR2 is FQNEAQ. Trimming cost V 6 bases and J 7 bases, with 16 bases left between them. The CDR3 runs 14 residues. The CDR3 is CASRPEADMNEQFF. The CDR3 DNA is TGTGCCAGCAGACCCGAGGCAGACATGAATGAGCAGTTCTTC.

The chain recombines TRBV7-9 with TRBJ1-2; 7 bases line up with TRBD1. V trimming: 6 bases; J trimming: 4 bases; junction bases outside the gene matches: 8. The CDR3 contains 14 residues. Germline V gives CDR1 SEHNR, CDR2 FQNEAQ (reference sequence). Here the CDR3 reads CASSATGAGYGYTF. Written as DNA, the CDR3 is TGTGCCAGCAGTGCTACAGGGGCAGGCTATGGCTACACCTTC.

In its sample, this clonotype was seen a few times. This chain connects TRBV7-9 to TRBJ1-5, with D perhaps TRBD1 (6 bases). The CDR3 is 15 residues long. Germline CDR1 reads SEHNR; CDR2 reads FQNEAQ (reference sequence). The V end lost 5 bases, the J end lost 5 bases, and 16 bases lay between the germline ends. CDR3 DNA: TGTGCCAGCAGCAGTCCCCGGGAGGGGGATCAGCCCCAGCATTTT. This codes for CASSSPREGDQPQHF.

V and J are TRBV6-2 or TRBV6-3 and TRBJ2-2; possibly TRBD1 for D (6 bases). CDR3 length equals 17 residues. V was trimmed by 0 bases and J by 1 base, leaving 12 bases between them. Germline V gene data show CDR1 as MNHEY and CDR2 as SVGEGT. As DNA, the CDR3 is TGTGCCAGCAGTTACTCGATGGGCAGGGGGAACACCGGGGAGCTGTTTTTT. Translated: CASSYSMGRGNTGELFF.

The gene calls are TRBV28 and TRBJ1-6; TRBD1 is a possible D gene (5 bases). The ends were cut back, 5 bases at V and 6 bases at J, with 17 bases in the middle. The CDR3 length is 16 residues. Germline V gives CDR1 MDHEN, CDR2 SYDVKM. CDR3 residues: CASSASTGKPNSPLHF. In nucleotides, the CDR3 is TGTGCCAGCAGTGCCTCAACAGGAAAACCTAATTCACCCCTCCACTTT.

The J gene is TRBJ2-1, the V gene TRBV27; 9 nucleotides agree with TRBD2. CDR1 and CDR2 from the germline V gene are MNHEY and SMNVEV (reference sequence). This CDR3 comprises 14 residues. The trim removed 6 bases at V and 4 bases at J, leaving 4 bases unmatched. The CDR3 region is CASRTGLAYNEQFF. Written as DNA, the CDR3 is TGTGCCAGCAGGACGGGACTAGCTTACAATGAGCAGTTCTTC.

This clonotype has only a few counts. The rearrangement uses TRBV12-3 or TRBV12-4 and TRBJ2-5; D unresolved. V shed 2 bases and J shed 1 base, with 14 bases lying between them. CDR3 length: 16 residues. CDR3 in DNA: TGTGCCAGCAGTTTAAGGGCCGGCCAATTCCAAGAGACCCAGTACTTC. Encoded protein: CASSLRAGQFQETQYF.

This chain connects TRBV7-9 to TRBJ2-7, with 12 positions matching TRBD2. Germline V gene data show CDR1 as SEHNR and CDR2 as FQNEAQ (reference sequence). The junction had 4 bases not matched to a gene; V was cut back by 2 bases and J by 5 bases. CDR3 length: 15 residues. CDR3 in DNA: TGTGCCAGCAGCTTATCCACTAGCGGGGGGCACGAGCAGTACTTC. It yields the protein CASSLSTSGGHEQYF.